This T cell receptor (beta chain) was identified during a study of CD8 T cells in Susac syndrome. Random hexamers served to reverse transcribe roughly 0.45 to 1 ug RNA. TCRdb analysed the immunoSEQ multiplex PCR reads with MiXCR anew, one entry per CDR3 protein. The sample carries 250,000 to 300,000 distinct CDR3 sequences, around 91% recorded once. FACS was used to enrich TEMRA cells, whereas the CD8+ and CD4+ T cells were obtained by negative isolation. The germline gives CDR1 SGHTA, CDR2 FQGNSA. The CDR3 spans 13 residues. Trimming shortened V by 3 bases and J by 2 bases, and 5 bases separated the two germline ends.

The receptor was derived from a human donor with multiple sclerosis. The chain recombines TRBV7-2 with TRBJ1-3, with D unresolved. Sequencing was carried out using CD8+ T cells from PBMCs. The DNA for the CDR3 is TGTGCCAGCAGCTTTGGGGCTGGAAACACCATATATTTT. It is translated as CASSFGAGNTIYF.